These T cell receptor beta chains were read from a single sample in a study of blood T cell repertoires in COVID-19. Method: immunoSEQ multiplex PCR; TCRdb's copy keeps in-frame clones and lacks some. This sample has about 260,000 clones, with 80% to 90% found just once. Material: PBMCs or T cells enriched from blood (not recorded which). The receptors come from a man in his thirties or forties with acute COVID-19. The CDR3 runs from the conserved cysteine through the conserved F or W. Each record gives: D gene, J gene, V gene, clone size, CDR3 protein, CDR3 DNA. The D gene is left open where the match is weak. Only part of the rows carry a size: once, few, many, or a class if the clone is expanded.

TRBD1 TRBJ1-2 TRBV11-3 . CASSPGQGVYGYTF TGTGCCAGCAGCCCGGGACAGGGGGTCTATGGCTACACCTTC
. TRBJ2-5 TRBV11-2 . CASSLQGRLQETQYF TGTGCCAGCAGCCTCCAGGGGCGGTTACAAGAGACCCAGTACTTC
. TRBJ1-1 TRBV6-4 . CASSERDLNTEAFF TGTGCCAGCAGCGAAAGGGACTTGAACACTGAAGCTTTCTTT
. TRBJ1-2 TRBV19 . CASSTLSLRGDGYTF TGTGCCAGTAGTACCCTATCCCTCAGGGGTGATGGCTACACCTTC
TRBD1 TRBJ1-1 TRBV29-1 . CSVLQGAGTEAFF TGCAGCGTTCTCCAGGGGGCTGGCACTGAAGCTTTCTTT
TRBD2 TRBJ2-5 TRBV25-1 . CASAAGGAETQYF TGTGCCAGCGCGGCGGGGGGGGCAGAGACCCAGTACTTC
. TRBJ1-2 TRBV19 . CASRAQEGQGYTF TGTGCCTCAAGGGCTCAGGAGGGGCAAGGCTACACCTTC
TRBD2 TRBJ2-2 TRBV30 . CAWGTSGNGELFF TGTGCCTGGGGGACTAGCGGGAACGGGGAGCTGTTTTTT
. TRBJ2-6 TRBV27 . CASSYSGGANVLTF TGTGCCAGCAGTTATTCCGGGGGGGCCAACGTCCTGACTTTC
. TRBJ1-1 TRBV28 . CASSHQGGNTEAFF TGTGCCAGCAGCCATCAGGGTGGGAACACTGAAGCTTTCTTT
TRBD2 TRBJ2-5 TRBV4-2 . CASSHAREGGETQYF TGTGCCAGCAGCCATGCACGGGAGGGGGGAGAGACCCAGTACTTC
TRBD1 TRBJ2-1 TRBV25-1 . CASLPGQGVNEQFF TGTGCCAGCCTCCCCGGGCAGGGGGTCAATGAGCAGTTCTTC
. TRBJ1-3 TRBV5-5 . CASSLPDVGGTIYF TGTGCCAGCAGCCTCCCGGACGTCGGGGGCACCATATATTTT
. TRBJ2-5 TRBV9 . CASTIYGGGGETQYF TGTGCCAGCACCATATACGGGGGCGGGGGAGAGACCCAGTACTTC
TRBD2 TRBJ2-1 TRBV24-1 . CATSELGLAGGDNEQFF TGTGCCACCAGTGAACTCGGACTAGCGGGAGGGGACAATGAGCAGTTCTTC
. TRBJ1-3 TRBV19 . CASSSLQVSRGNTIYF TGTGCCAGTAGTAGCTTACAGGTCTCCCGAGGAAACACCATATATTTT
. TRBJ1-1 TRBV24-1 . CATRREGFNEAFF TGTGCCACCCGCAGAGAGGGATTCAATGAAGCTTTCTTT
. TRBJ1-2 TRBV19 . CASSPNSNYGYTF TGTGCCAGTAGCCCTAATTCTAACTATGGCTACACCTTC
. TRBJ1-6 TRBV30 once CAWSATANSPLHF TGTGCCTGGAGTGCGACAGCGAATTCACCCCTCCACTTT
TRBD1 TRBJ1-5 TRBV28 . CASSLRQGFNQPQHF TGTGCCAGCAGTCTTCGACAGGGATTCAATCAGCCCCAGCATTTT
TRBD1 TRBJ1-6 TRBV5-1 . CASSLGSVGQGNSPLHF TGCGCCAGCAGCTTGGGGAGCGTGGGACAGGGGAATTCACCCCTCCACTTT
. TRBJ1-3 TRBV19 . CASSISDGSASRYF TGTGCCAGTAGTATCAGTGACGGGTCCGCCTCAAGATATTTT
. TRBJ1-5 TRBV27 . CASSQGMGNQPQHF TGTGCCAGCAGCCAGGGGATGGGCAATCAGCCCCAGCATTTT
. TRBJ2-2 TRBV7-3 . CASSPKQWLANTGELFF TGTGCCAGCAGCCCAAAACAGTGGCTCGCGAACACCGGGGAGCTGTTTTTT
TRBD1 TRBJ1-2 TRBV5-6 once CASSLQGLDYGYTF TGTGCCAGCAGCTTACAGGGGTTAGACTATGGCTACACCTTC
TRBD2 TRBJ2-1 TRBV2 . CARSSGGPAKGQFF TGTGCCAGAAGTAGCGGGGGGCCCGCCAAGGGGCAGTTCTTC
TRBD1 TRBJ1-1 TRBV10-2 once CASRVTGGSTGAFF TGCGCCAGCAGGGTTACAGGGGGCAGTACGGGGGCTTTCTTT
. TRBJ1-1 TRBV28 . CASSFGGRLNTEAFF TGTGCCAGCAGTTTCGGGGGGAGGTTGAACACTGAAGCTTTCTTT
TRBD2 TRBJ2-1 TRBV3-1/TRBV3-2 . CASSQTSGRINEQFF TGTGCCAGCAGCCAGACTAGCGGGAGAATTAATGAGCAGTTCTTC
TRBD1 TRBJ2-6 TRBV7-8 . CASSSRGQAGVHYSGANVLTF TGTGCCAGCAGCTCTAGAGGACAGGCAGGGGTACACTACTCTGGGGCCAACGTCCTGACTTTC
. TRBJ2-3 TRBV14 . CASSQGLQRRTDTQYF TGTGCCAGCAGCCAAGGACTACAGCGGCGCACAGATACGCAGTATTTT
TRBD1 TRBJ1-5 TRBV30 once CAWDSGGQPQHF TGTGCCTGGGACTCAGGGGGACAGCCCCAGCATTTT
. TRBJ1-1 TRBV5-1 . CASSSSGGTEAFF TGCGCCAGCAGCTCCTCGGGGGGTACTGAAGCTTTCTTT
TRBD1 TRBJ2-2 TRBV5-4 . CASSLTPRGTGELFF TGTGCCAGCAGCTTGACTCCCAGGGGGACCGGGGAGCTGTTTTTT
TRBD1 TRBJ1-1 TRBV13 . CASSSTGTAEAFF TGTGCCAGCAGCTCCACCGGGACAGCTGAAGCTTTCTTT
. TRBJ1-2 TRBV19 . CASSAQSGVGGYTF TGTGCCAGTAGTGCACAATCGGGGGTAGGGGGCTACACCTTC
. TRBJ2-5 TRBV19 . CASSRRGTLGQETQYF TGTGCCAGTAGTAGGAGGGGCACATTGGGCCAAGAGACCCAGTACTTC
TRBD1 TRBJ1-2 TRBV25-1 . CASSVRDRPEYGYTF TGTGCCAGCAGTGTACGGGACAGACCGGAGTATGGCTACACCTTC
. TRBJ2-1 TRBV27 . CASSLSIRVSKFF TGTGCCAGCAGTTTATCGATTCGAGTGAGCAAGTTCTTC
TRBD2 TRBJ2-3 TRBV10-3 few CAISEAGGHGDTQYF TGTGCCATCAGTGAGGCGGGGGGGCATGGAGATACGCAGTATTTT
TRBD1 TRBJ2-1 TRBV7-8 . CASSRLTGQGPNEQFF TGTGCCAGCAGCCGCTTGACGGGACAGGGGCCCAATGAGCAGTTCTTC
. TRBJ1-1 TRBV5-1 . CASSLREPNTEAFF TGCGCCAGCAGCTTGAGGGAGCCGAACACTGAAGCTTTCTTT
TRBD1 TRBJ1-1 TRBV5-8 once CASRSGTGARNTEAFF TGTGCCAGCAGATCCGGAACAGGGGCGAGGAACACTGAAGCTTTCTTT
TRBD1 TRBJ1-1 TRBV6-5 . CASSYEGQVGTEAFF TGTGCCAGCAGTTACGAGGGACAGGTGGGGACTGAAGCTTTCTTT